The 21 T cell receptor beta chains below come from one sample, sequenced in a study of shared clonotypes between healthy human individuals. Assay: immunoSEQ multiplex PCR; the TCRdb copy retains only in-frame clones and omits some. The table records roughly 2 million clones, 90% to 95% of them present only once. Sequencing was performed on naive CD4+ T cells sorted from blood. Subset reported: CD45RA+ positively selected. The receptors come from a man aged 18 to 29 in good health.

The chain employs TRBV20-1 and TRBJ1-2; 7 bases line up with TRBD1. Germline V CDR1 and CDR2: DFQATT, SNEGSKA (reference sequence). This CDR3 has 11 residues. J was trimmed by 14 bases and V by 7 bases; bases with no gene match: 13. The CDR3 is CSVPETGQGTF. In DNA form, the CDR3 reads TGCAGTGTTCCCGAGACAGGGCAAGGAACCTTC.

The chain is built from TRBV9 and TRBJ1-6, with D uncertain. Germline values: CDR1 SGDLS, CDR2 YYNGEE. This CDR3 is built from 14 residues. Trimming took 0 bases from V and 8 from J, leaving 9 bases between them. CDR3 loop: CASSVGEIHSPLHF. The CDR3 bases are TGTGCCAGCAGCGTAGGGGAAATTCATTCACCCCTCCACTTT.

V usage is TRBV18 and J usage is TRBJ1-1; a possible D gene is TRBD1 (6 bases). Trimming pared 8 bases from V and 3 bases from J, leaving 13 bases between. Germline CDR1 KGHSH, CDR2 LQKENI. This CDR3 spans 13 amino acids. The CDR3 DNA follows: TGTGCCAGCCAAAGGGGGAGGGACACTGAAGCTTTCTTT. Translating gives CASQRGRDTEAFF.

The chain uses TRBV11-3 and TRBJ2-7; TRBD2 might be the D (6 bases). CDR3 length equals 14 residues. The germline V and J ends were trimmed by 1 base and 3 bases, with 10 bases remaining between them. Germline V lookup: CDR1 SGHNT, CDR2 YENEEA. CDR3 coding DNA: TGTGCCAGCAGCTTAGGGCGGGGTATCTACGAGCAGTACTTC. Translated: CASSLGRGIYEQYF.

In the case of this clone: Other DNA sequences in the sample encode the same CDR3. J is TRBJ2-7 and V is TRBV5-4, with 10 bases lining up with TRBD2. The CDR3 totals 15 residues. Germline V CDR1 and CDR2: SGHNT, YYREEE (reference sequence). V lost 0 bases and J lost 2; bases outside the gene matches: 2. CDR3 sequence (DNA): TGTGCCAGCAGCTTGGCCGGGACTAGCGCCTACGAGCAGTACTTC. Its translation: CASSLAGTSAYEQYF.

J is TRBJ2-2 and V is TRBV9, with 8 bases fitting TRBD1. CDR3 length: 16 amino acids. Trimming at V came to 1 base and at J to 2 bases, leaving 4 bases not matched to a gene. Germline-derived CDR1 and CDR2 are SGDLS and YYNGEE. The CDR3 reads CASSVRGQVNTGELFF. Here the CDR3 DNA reads TGTGCCAGCAGCGTACGGGGACAGGTCAACACCGGGGAGCTGTTTTTT.

The rearrangement joins TRBV10-1 to TRBJ2-3; 8 positions agree with TRBD1. V lost 5 bases to trimming and J lost 3 bases; unmatched junction nucleotides: 1. CDR3 length: 13 amino acids. Germline lookup yields CDR1 WNHNN and CDR2 SYGVQD (reference sequence). The CDR3 protein is CASSWTGTDTQYF. In DNA, the CDR3 is TGCGCCAGCAGTTGGACAGGGACAGATACGCAGTATTTT.

The V gene is TRBV9, the J gene TRBJ1-4, with TRBD1 as a possible D gene (5 bases). Trimming took off 3 bases at V and 8 bases at J, with 20 bases between the two ends. The V gene's germline CDR1 is SGDLS and CDR2 YYNGEE. The CDR3 is made up of 16 amino acids. In DNA, the CDR3 is TGTGCCAGCAGCGCGGGTGGAAGGGGTGGTGAAGAAAAACTGTTTTTT. It specifies CASSAGGRGGEEKLFF.

The chain links TRBV5-4 to TRBJ2-4; 7 nucleotides match TRBD2. The V gene's germline CDR1 is SGHNT and CDR2 YYREEE (reference sequence). With V trimmed by 3 bases and J by 3 bases, 9 bases remained unmatched. The CDR3 is 16 amino acids. This chain's CDR3 is CASSSTQPGGKNIQYF. CDR3 coding DNA: TGTGCCAGCAGCTCAACGCAGCCGGGGGGCAAAAACATTCAGTACTTC.

The V gene is TRBV30, the J gene TRBJ2-7; TRBD2 matches 12 bases. The J segment lost 5 bases and the V segment lost 4 bases, leaving 18 bases of the junction unmatched. Germline V gene data show CDR1 as GTSNPN and CDR2 as SVGIG (reference sequence). The CDR3 is 18 amino acids. CDR3 in amino acids: CAWNLPGLAGTTLHEQYF. The CDR3 DNA follows: TGTGCCTGGAACCTACCGGGACTAGCGGGCACAACCCTCCACGAGCAGTACTTC. The full variable domain, its missing parts supplied by reference TRBV30 and TRBJ2-7, is SQTIHQWPATLVQPVGSPLSLECTVEGTSNPNLYWYRQAAGRGLQLLFYSVGIGQISSEVPQNLSASRPQDRQFILSSKKLLLSDSGFYLCAWNLPGLAGTTLHEQYFGPGTRLTVT.

The CDR3 sequence: CASSTGTGTNYEQYF. The CDR3 bases are TGTGCCAGCTCGACCGGGACAGGAACGAACTACGAGCAGTACTTC. This chain connects TRBV18 to TRBJ2-7, with TRBD1 identical over 8 bases. Trimming removed 6 bases from V and 3 bases from J; junction bases left unmatched: 10. Germline V gives CDR1 KGHSH, CDR2 LQKENI. The CDR3 sequence is 15 residues long.

The chain links TRBV10-3 to TRBJ2-7; D not resolved. Trimming removed 1 base at V and 3 bases at J, with 7 bases between. From germline, CDR1 is ENHRY and CDR2 SYGVKD. The CDR3 is made up of 13 amino acids. CDR3: CAISELDGYEQYF. In nucleotides, the CDR3 is TGTGCCATCAGTGAGTTGGACGGCTACGAGCAGTACTTC.

This chain links TRBV6-5 with TRBJ1-6; D possibly corresponds to TRBD1 (5 bases). The CDR3 is 13 residues long. From germline, CDR1 is MNHEY and CDR2 SVGAGI. Trimming left V 6 bases short and J 2 bases short, with 5 bases between. The CDR3 here is CASRDTYNSPLHF. The CDR3 region has the DNA TGTGCCAGCAGGGACACCTATAATTCACCCCTCCACTTT.

The chain employs TRBV25-1 and TRBJ1-4, with D unclear. This CDR3 has 15 residues. V was clipped by 3 bases and J by 0 bases, with 8 bases between them. Germline V gene lookup returns CDR1 MGHDK and CDR2 SYGVNS. The CDR3, as DNA: TGTGCCAGCAGTGATGGTCGTGCAACTAATGAAAAACTGTTTTTT. It specifies CASSDGRATNEKLFF.

The chain employs TRBV2 and TRBJ1-2; no clear D. Trimming shortened V by 7 bases and J by 4 bases, and 16 bases separated the two germline ends. The CDR3 consists of 14 residues. Germline V gene lookup returns CDR1 SNHLY and CDR2 FYNNEI. Written as DNA, the CDR3 is TGTGCCAGCATGGTGGACGAGGGTTTCTATGGCTACACCTTC. It translates to CASMVDEGFYGYTF.

The chain uses TRBV18 and TRBJ2-5; the D is unclear. CDR1 is KGHSH, CDR2 LQKENI, per germline. This CDR3 comprises 13 residues. Trimming took 2 bases from V and 5 from J, leaving 9 bases between them. The CDR3 DNA reads TGTGCCAGCTCACCAGACGAGGTGGAGACCCAGTACTTC. Protein sequence: CASSPDEVETQYF.

This clone was detected only once. Distinct nucleotide sequences in the sample also encode this CDR3. The chain joins TRBV18 to TRBJ2-7; weak D call: TRBD2 (7 bases). Germline V gives CDR1 KGHSH, CDR2 LQKENI. Trimming stripped 2 bases from V and 4 bases from J, with 9 bases between. The CDR3 has 13 residues. This CDR3 is CASSPRGGYEQYF. The CDR3 region has the DNA TGTGCCAGCTCACCAAGGGGGGGATACGAGCAGTACTTC.

The V and J genes are TRBV27 and TRBJ1-4; a weak D match, TRBD1 (6 bases). Germline V lookup: CDR1 MNHEY, CDR2 SMNVEV (reference sequence). The ends were cut back, 5 bases at V and 8 bases at J, with 18 bases in the middle. The CDR3 contains 15 residues. The DNA of the CDR3 is TGTGCCAGCAGTCTCTACAGGGAAGATGGAGAAAAACTGTTTTTT. Its protein is CASSLYREDGEKLFF. The complete variable domain, with remaining parts taken from reference TRBV27 and TRBJ1-4, reads EAQVTQNPRYLITVTGKKLTVTCSQNMNHEYMSWYRQDPGLGLRQIYYSMNVEVTDKGDVPEGYKVSRKEKRNFPLILESPSPNQTSLYFCASSLYREDGEKLFFGSGTQLSVL.

A few counts support this clone. The J gene is TRBJ2-3, the V gene TRBV7-9, with a weak D call TRBD2 (6 bases). Trimming shortened V by 4 bases and J by 4 bases, and 15 bases separated the two germline ends. The CDR3 totals 15 residues. Germline CDR1 and CDR2: SEHNR and FQNEAQ (reference sequence). CDR3 protein: CASSSNTGAPDTQYF. In DNA, the CDR3 is TGTGCCAGCAGCTCAAACACGGGAGCGCCAGATACGCAGTATTTT.

The rearrangement links TRBV6-5 to TRBJ1-1; tentatively, D is TRBD1 (6 bases). Trimming cost V 5 bases and J 10 bases, with 17 bases left between them. This CDR3 spans 13 amino acids. Per the germline V gene, CDR1 is MNHEY and CDR2 is SVGAGI. The DNA of the CDR3 is TGTGCCAGCAGTACCACAGGGTGGGCTGGAGCTTTCTTT. Translation: CASSTTGWAGAFF.

In DNA, the CDR3 is TGTGCCAGCAGCTTCGGGCAGAGTACCTACGAGCAGTACTTC. Amino acid sequence: CASSFGQSTYEQYF. The V and J genes are TRBV7-9 and TRBJ2-7; D gene uncertain. CDR1 and CDR2 (germline): SEHNR, FQNEAQ (reference sequence). CDR3 length equals 14 residues. V lost 3 bases and J 2 bases, leaving 11 bases between the germline ends.